This is a list of T cell receptor beta chains from one sample in a study of cytomegalovirus exposure and HLA in healthy donors. The protocol was immunoSEQ multiplex PCR, while the TCRdb copy is restricted to in-frame clones and leaves out a portion. The sample records about 110,000 clones, 90% to 96% being singletons. The specimen sequenced was PBMCs. The origin of the receptors is a woman aged 18-29 years in good health and CMV-seronegative. CDR3s include the opening cysteine and the closing phenylalanine or tryptophan. A D gene is named only where the DNA matches it firmly. Expanded clones are given a class, and other clones once, few, many or no size at all.

TGTGCCAGAGAAGCTCTAGCGGGGGGGCGGTACGAGCAGTACTTC CAREALAGGRYEQYF TRBV2 . TRBD2 TRBJ2-7
TGTGCCAGCAGCTACCGACAAGCCCTCAATGAGCAGTTCTTC CASSYRQALNEQFF TRBV7-2 . . TRBJ2-1
TGTGCCAGCAGCCCAGGGGACCTTAACTATGGCTACACCTTC CASSPGDLNYGYTF TRBV5-8 . . TRBJ1-2
TGTGCCAGCACAATGACCCCAGGGGGACCGACTGAAGCTTTCTTT CASTMTPGGPTEAFF TRBV28 . TRBD1 TRBJ1-1
TGTGCCAGCAGCTACCCGGGACAGGGAGCCTACGAGCAGTACTTC CASSYPGQGAYEQYF TRBV7-9 once TRBD1 TRBJ2-7
TGTGCCAGCACCCGCAGACAGGGGTCACCCCTCCACTTT CASTRRQGSPLHF TRBV9 . TRBD1 TRBJ1-6
TGTGCCAGTAGAGAACAGGGCTCCTATGGCTACACCTTC CASREQGSYGYTF TRBV19 . . TRBJ1-2
TGTGCCAGCAGTTTATCCGGCAGGGGACGGGCTAATGAAAAACTGTTTTTT CASSLSGRGRANEKLFF TRBV28 . . TRBJ1-4
TGTGCCAGCAGTGACAGACAGGTCAGGTCTGAAGCTTTCTTT CASSDRQVRSEAFF TRBV6-4 . . TRBJ1-1
TGTGCCAGCTCACCAGCATACGAGGCTGGCTACACCTTC CASSPAYEAGYTF TRBV18 few . TRBJ1-2
TGTGCCAGCAGCTTGGCCAAGACAGGGTTAATCTCCTACGAGCAGTACTTC CASSLAKTGLISYEQYF TRBV7-2 . TRBD1 TRBJ2-7
TGCAGCGCCCGACAGGGAAATCAGCCCCAGCATTTT CSARQGNQPQHF TRBV29-1 . TRBD1 TRBJ1-5
TGTGCCAGCAGCCGAACTAGCGGGGGTAGGAGTGAGCGAGCCAAAAACATTCAGTACTTC CASSRTSGGRSERAKNIQYF TRBV4-2 . TRBD2 TRBJ2-4
TGTGCCACCAGCAGAGGGCAGTTTAGCAATCAGCCCCAGCATTTT CATSRGQFSNQPQHF TRBV15 . . TRBJ1-5
TGTGCCAGCAGTCGCTCGGGACAGGGTAGGTGGGAGACCCAGTACTTC CASSRSGQGRWETQYF TRBV28 few TRBD1 TRBJ2-5
TGTGCCAGCAGCCCACCTAGGGACTGGGACTACTACGAGCAGTACTTC CASSPPRDWDYYEQYF TRBV6-4 . TRBD2 TRBJ2-7
TGTGCCAGCAGTTTGCTAGCGGGGGGGCTGGATACGCAGTATTTT CASSLLAGGLDTQYF TRBV11-1 . TRBD2 TRBJ2-3
TGTGCCATCAGTGATCAAATCGGGACAGGGGGTGAGGCTAGCACAGATACGCAGTATTTT CAISDQIGTGGEASTDTQYF TRBV10-3 . TRBD1 TRBJ2-3
TGCGCCAGCAGCTCAACCGGACAGGGGTCTGGAAACACCATATATTTT CASSSTGQGSGNTIYF TRBV5-1 . TRBD1 TRBJ1-3
TGTGCCAGCAGTACTAGCGGGGGGACCCAGTACGAGCAGTACTTC CASSTSGGTQYEQYF TRBV7-3 once TRBD2 TRBJ2-7
TGTGCCAGCAGAGCCGCCTCGACATCTAATCAGCCCCAGCATTTT CASRAASTSNQPQHF TRBV2 . . TRBJ1-5
TGTGCCAGCAGTAAAGCCGACAGGGTTTATAATTCACCCCTCCACTTT CASSKADRVYNSPLHF TRBV7-9 . TRBD1 TRBJ1-6
TGTGCCCGGGTTGGTAACTCCTATGGCTACACCTTC CARVGNSYGYTF TRBV30 . . TRBJ1-2
TGTGCCAGCAAATTATCAGGAAGACGGGAAAAACTGTTTTTT CASKLSGRREKLFF TRBV2 few . TRBJ1-4
TGTGCCAGCGCGGCGGGATTTGGCTACACCTTC CASAAGFGYTF TRBV28 . . TRBJ1-2
TGTGCCAGCAGCCCTTCAAGCGGGGGCGTCACAGATACGCAGTATTTT CASSPSSGGVTDTQYF TRBV9 . TRBD2 TRBJ2-3
TGTGCCAGCAACAGGGAGACAGGGATGTACAATGAGCAGTTCTTC CASNRETGMYNEQFF TRBV2 . TRBD1 TRBJ2-1
TGTGCCAGCTCACCAGGCGCTAACAGGGTAAACAATGAGCAGTTCTTC CASSPGANRVNNEQFF TRBV18 . . TRBJ2-1
TGTGCCACCCGGGAGGGAACCTACGAGCAGTACTTC CATREGTYEQYF TRBV28 . TRBD2 TRBJ2-7
TGTGCCAGCTCACTCGGAGGGGTTGGGGGCAATCAGCCCCAGCATTTT CASSLGGVGGNQPQHF TRBV18 once . TRBJ1-5
TGTGCCAGCAGTCGGGACAGCAACTATGGCTACACCTTC CASSRDSNYGYTF TRBV6-5 . TRBD1 TRBJ1-2
TGTGCCAGCAGTTTCTCCCACGAGCAGTACTTC CASSFSHEQYF TRBV28 . . TRBJ2-7
TGTGCCAGCAGTCCCCTTTCTGGAAACACCATATATTTT CASSPLSGNTIYF TRBV27 . . TRBJ1-3
TGTGCCAGTAGTATCGGGACACCCCTGTCGGACGAGCAGTACTTC CASSIGTPLSDEQYF TRBV19 . . TRBJ2-7
TGTGCCAGCAGTTTATTTGCGACAGGGGGCTTTGGGGGGGCCCAGCATTTT CASSLFATGGFGGAQHF TRBV28 . TRBD1 TRBJ1-5
TGTGCCAGCAGCGAATTCGGGACTAGCGGGGACAATGAGCAGTTCTTC CASSEFGTSGDNEQFF TRBV7-2 . TRBD2 TRBJ2-1
TGTGCCAGCAGCCAAGACCCAGGGGGTTCACCCCTCCACTTT CASSQDPGGSPLHF TRBV14 . TRBD1 TRBJ1-6
TGCGCCAGCAGCCAAGAGCGCGGGGGACACTATGGCTACACCTTC CASSQERGGHYGYTF TRBV4-1 . . TRBJ1-2
TGTGCCAGTACCACGACTAGCGGGGGGTTTTACAATGAGCAGTTCTTC CASTTTSGGFYNEQFF TRBV19 few TRBD2 TRBJ2-1
TGTGCCAGCAGTCCTGTGGGGGGGCGGGGACATGCAACTAATGAAAAACTGTTTTTT CASSPVGGRGHATNEKLFF TRBV28 . . TRBJ1-4
TGTGCCAGCAGTGATGGTATATATCAGGGTGCTGAATTATCGTACGAGCAGTACTTC CASSDGIYQGAELSYEQYF TRBV6-1 . . TRBJ2-7
TGTGCCAGCAGTGAGTCGGGGGATTCACCCCTCCACTTT CASSESGDSPLHF TRBV27 . . TRBJ1-6
TGTGCCAGCAGATACGGGGGGTCTGGAAACACCATATATTTT CASRYGGSGNTIYF TRBV7-2 . . TRBJ1-3
TGTGCCAGCAGCTTGGACACTAACTATGGCTACACCTTC CASSLDTNYGYTF TRBV7-9 . . TRBJ1-2
TGTGCCAGTTACCCAGCCGACACAGGGTACTATGGCTACACCTTC CASYPADTGYYGYTF TRBV19 . . TRBJ1-2
TGTGCCAGCAGTACACACTACGAGCAGTACTTC CASSTHYEQYF TRBV28 once . TRBJ2-7
TGTGCCAGTTCCTCCCAGGGGGCAGGGGAAAACGAGCAGTACTTC CASSSQGAGENEQYF TRBV28 . TRBD1 TRBJ2-7
TGTGCCAGCAGCCCGGGACAGGCAGAAGGGAGGTTAAATGGCTACACCTTC CASSPGQAEGRLNGYTF TRBV7-9 . TRBD1 TRBJ1-2
TGCGCCAGCAGCCGAGACGAGACAGACGACTATGGCTACACCTTC CASSRDETDDYGYTF TRBV4-1 . . TRBJ1-2
TGTGCCAGCAGCCAAGACTGGACAGGGACGGACACTGAAGCTTTCTTT CASSQDWTGTDTEAFF TRBV4-2 once TRBD1 TRBJ1-1
TGTGCCAGCAGCCAAGGTACTAGTTTCGGGGAGGCAGATACGCAGTATTTT CASSQGTSFGEADTQYF TRBV4-2 . . TRBJ2-3
TGTGCCAGCAGTTGGGGTTTGGGGGGGGGAGAGACCCAGTACTTC CASSWGLGGGETQYF TRBV28 . TRBD2 TRBJ2-5
TGTGCCAGCAGACCTAGAAGGAGCACAGGGGCTAACTATGGCTACACCTTC CASRPRRSTGANYGYTF TRBV28 . TRBD1 TRBJ1-2
TGTGCCAGCAGTCCCGGGACAGGGCCGTACAATGAGCAGTTCTTC CASSPGTGPYNEQFF TRBV28 . TRBD1 TRBJ2-1
TGTGCCAGCAGCTTAGCGCCACTGAACACCGGGGAGCTGTTTTTT CASSLAPLNTGELFF TRBV7-9 once . TRBJ2-2
TGCGCCAGCAGCTTGGATGCGGGGCCCGGGTATACTGAAGCTTTCTTT CASSLDAGPGYTEAFF TRBV5-1 once . TRBJ1-1
TGTGCCAGCAGCTCGGACAGGGTGGTAGATACGCAGTATTTT CASSSDRVVDTQYF TRBV11-3 once TRBD1 TRBJ2-3
TGCGCCAGCTGCCGAGAGAGGCAGCCGACTATTAGGGCCAACGTCCTGACTTTC CASCRERQPTIRANVLTF TRBV4-1 . . TRBJ2-6
TGTGCCATCAGCCCAGACAGAAATCAGCCCCAGCATTTT CAISPDRNQPQHF TRBV10-3 once . TRBJ1-5